This TCR beta chain was captured by sequencing in a study of T cells in tuberculosis (dated by TCRdb to the late 2010s). Concerning the study at large: The study combined CD1B tetramers and high-throughput TCR immunosequencing to characterize T cells specific for the mycobacterial lipid antigen glucose monomycolate (GMM). With ten people per group, a South African clinical cohort compared IGRA-negative adolescents, IGRA-positive adolescents with latent tuberculosis, and adults with active tuberculosis. PBMC from patients with active tuberculosis were archived either before the start of standard anti-tuberculosis treatment or within 7 days of starting that treatment.

The CDR3 goes from the cysteine to the phenylalanine over 14 residues. Left in the record is the CDR3 DNA by itself, 42 bases read in frame from the first base. V lost 6 bases and J lost 8 bases; the stretch between them is 16 bases long. CDR1 and CDR2, looked up from the germline V gene (reference sequence), are SSHAT and FNYEAQ. Explained via the paper, the time point label denotes: new active TB diagnosis, blood taken before or within 7 days of starting treatment. The active tuberculosis patients were newly diagnosed, HIV-seronegative South African adults aged 18 years or older. Active tuberculosis was confirmed by positive sputum smear microscopy and/or positive M. tuberculosis culture. Immunosequencing of unsorted cryopreserved PBMC covered, on average, around 100,000 T cells per clinical donor. Note on this clone: Its antigen has not been determined. The record has no base qualities; no much larger clone is one base away.

TCR libraries were generated with the immunoSEQ multiplex PCR assay, using TCR-beta and/or TCR-alpha/delta assays for each sample. The amplified TCR libraries were sequenced on the Illumina high-throughput platform. In the source study's methods: Clustering and dimensionality reduction were performed using pairwise TCRdist distances among GMM-specific receptors from ex vivo sorted or in vitro expanded T cells. Each clinical repertoire was scored by mean NN-distance, the average TCRdist to the nearest 10% of tetramer-positive reference sequences. GEM TCR motif frequency was calculated as the fraction of unique TCRs that matched known GEM sequences by V/J usage and CDR3 length. Active tuberculosis was classified by linear discriminant analysis with leave-one-out cross-validation, implemented in scikit-learn. As stored in TCRdb, this immuneACCESS dataset retains in-frame rearrangements with V and J assigned. A fraction of the clones does not appear; measured against another copy, unresolved V genes explain less than half of the discrepancy, and the remainder lacks a known reason. The DNA was the basis for D and trimming; V, J and clone size are from that table. The sample yields about 35,000 clones; about 90% were counted once. Of the sample, around 7% is held by the ten largest clones.

What the work shows at the level of the full study, not this receptor alone: Compared with IGRA-negative controls, TCR-alpha repertoires from active tuberculosis had smaller mean NN-distances to GMM-specific TCRs, which suggests that these TCRs underwent clonal expansion. Shorter CDR3-alpha lengths in active tuberculosis patients partly drove the smaller NN-distances, and the TCR-beta difference was not statistically significant. Clinical samples were chosen by availability of cryopreserved specimens, and active tuberculosis cases were adults while controls were adolescents. With the diverse GMM-specific repertoire as input, a classifier achieved around 87% accuracy (AUROC 0.9 to 0.95), whereas GEM motif frequencies as input gave 70% accuracy.

The source was PBMCs, collected at tuberculosis diagnosis. This clonotype was obtained from an adult with tuberculosis. Some clones in this sample may be carry-over from other donors' samples. The rearrangement joined TRBV7-7 to TRBJ1-4; TRBD1 is a possible D gene, resting on 6 matching bases. The CDR3 protein sequence reads: CASSPAGGGEKLFF. The DNA is as follows: TGTGCCAGCAGTCCAGCGGGGGGCGGCGAAAAACTGTTTTTT.